The 20 T cell receptor beta chains reported below all come from one sample, sequenced in a study of blood T cell repertoires in COVID-19. TCRdb keeps only in-frame clones here, not all; method: immunoSEQ multiplex PCR. Here the sample spans nearly 55,000 clones, 85% to 90% being singletons. Sequenced: peripheral blood. The receptor set was obtained from a man between 65 and 79 years old with active COVID-19.

CDR3 region: CAWTRGLGDEKLFF. As DNA, the CDR3 is TGTGCCTGGACCAGGGGGCTAGGGGATGAAAAACTGTTTTTT. The V call is TRBV30, the J call TRBJ1-4; 8 bases agree with TRBD1. The CDR3 covers 14 residues. Looked up from germline, CDR1 is GTSNPN and CDR2 is SVGIG (reference sequence). The J segment lost 6 bases and the V segment lost 4 bases, leaving 7 bases of the junction unmatched. Complete variable domain (other parts from reference TRBV30 and TRBJ1-4): SQTIHQWPATLVQPVGSPLSLECTVEGTSNPNLYWYRQAAGRGLQLLFYSVGIGQISSEVPQNLSASRPQDRQFILSSKKLLLSDSGFYLCAWTRGLGDEKLFFGSGTQLSVL.

The chain is built from TRBV3-1 (or the pseudogene TRBV3-2) and TRBJ2-1; D is perhaps TRBD1 (6 bases). The germline V gene has CDR1 LGHDT and CDR2 YNNKEL (reference sequence). The CDR3 consists of 13 residues. Trimming removed 4 bases at V and 7 bases at J, with 11 bases between. The CDR3 bases are TGTGCCAGCAGCCGGGCTACAGGGAATGAGCAGTTCTTC. This translates into CASSRATGNEQFF.

CDR3 sequence (DNA): TGTGCCAGCGGACCGGGACAGTACCAAGAGACCCAGTACTTC. It translates to CASGPGQYQETQYF. The chain links TRBV7-9 to TRBJ2-5; 7 bases are shared with TRBD1. Germline V gives CDR1 SEHNR, CDR2 FQNEAQ (reference sequence). This CDR3 has 14 amino acids. V trimming: 8 bases; J trimming: 0 bases; junction bases outside the gene matches: 6.

The V and J genes are TRBV5-6 and TRBJ1-1; D is perhaps TRBD1 (5 bases). Germline loops: CDR1 SGHDT, CDR2 YYEEEE. The CDR3 covers 14 residues. Trimming left V 1 base short and J 4 bases short, with 11 bases between. The CDR3 is CASSLMGGGTEAFF. The CDR3 DNA reads as TGTGCCAGCAGCTTGATGGGGGGAGGCACTGAAGCTTTCTTT.

V usage is TRBV20-1 and J usage is TRBJ1-2; D remains unclear. The CDR3 contains 11 residues. Trimming cost V 3 bases and J 8 bases, with 10 bases left between them. Germline CDR1 is DFQATT and CDR2 is SNEGSKA (reference sequence). CDR3: CSASAGGGYTF. The CDR3 DNA sequence: TGCAGTGCTAGTGCCGGCGGGGGCTACACCTTC.

This chain connects TRBV5-4 to TRBJ2-5; 8 bases are shared with TRBD2. J gave up 4 bases and V 0 bases, and 8 bases lay outside the gene matches. The germline CDR1 and CDR2 sequences are SGHNT and YYREEE (reference sequence). The CDR3 is 16 amino acids. For the CDR3, the DNA is TGTGCCAGCAGCTTGGCCGGGGGGGGCTCGCGAGAGACCCAGTACTTC. Translation gives CASSLAGGGSRETQYF.

The gene calls are TRBV18 and TRBJ1-5; D is unclear. The CDR3 is made up of 14 amino acids. V gave up 4 bases and J gave up 3 bases, with 10 bases separating them. CDR1 and CDR2 (germline): KGHSH, LQKENI. CDR3 in DNA: TGTGCCAGCTCACTCGGACTGGACAATCAGCCCCAGCATTTT. It yields the protein CASSLGLDNQPQHF.

The rearrangement joins TRBV6-6 to TRBJ2-3; 8 bases are a match to TRBD1. The CDR3 runs 15 residues. Trimming removed 0 bases from V and 3 bases from J; junction bases left unmatched: 2. Germline V gene data show CDR1 as MNHNY and CDR2 as SVGAGI (reference sequence). The CDR3 DNA is TGTGCCAGCAGTTACTCAGGGACAGGAACAGATACGCAGTATTTT. Amino acid sequence: CASSYSGTGTDTQYF.

The chain carries TRBV24-1 and TRBJ2-5; 16 nucleotides match TRBD2. CDR1 and CDR2 (germline): KGHDR, SFDVKD. Trimming cost V 5 bases and J 6 bases; bases outside gene matches: 8. CDR3 length: 17 residues. CDR3 amino acids: CATSGTGTSGGVKTQYF. CDR3 coding DNA: TGTGCCACCAGTGGAACCGGGACTAGCGGGGGGGTTAAGACCCAGTACTTC.

This chain links TRBV6-5 with TRBJ1-4; D not resolved. The germline gives CDR1 MNHEY, CDR2 SVGAGI. The CDR3 is made up of 15 amino acids. Trimming shortened V by 4 bases and J by 1 base, and 10 bases separated the two germline ends. CDR3 sequence reads: CASSSWSGTNEKLFF. The DNA of the CDR3 is TGTGCCAGCAGTTCATGGAGTGGAACTAATGAAAAACTGTTTTTT.

The rearrangement uses TRBV10-3 and TRBJ1-2; D might be TRBD1 (5 bases). The V and J ends lost 3 bases and 6 bases respectively, with 17 bases between them. In germline, CDR1 is ENHRY, CDR2 SYGVKD. The length of the CDR3 is 15 residues. The CDR3 DNA is TGTGCCATCAGTGACAACAGGCCCGGCCTGGATGGCTACACCTTC. This gives the protein CAISDNRPGLDGYTF.

The V gene is TRBV6-5, the J gene TRBJ1-1; possibly TRBD1 for D (5 bases). Germline loops: CDR1 MNHEY, CDR2 SVGAGI. CDR3 size: 13 residues. V shed 5 bases and J shed 3 bases, with 10 bases lying between them. The CDR3 region is CASSTQGYTEAFF. CDR3 bases: TGTGCCAGCAGTACTCAGGGTTACACTGAAGCTTTCTTT.

This chain joins TRBV27 and TRBJ1-2; possible D gene TRBD1, 5 bases. Trimming took 5 bases from V and 4 from J, leaving 14 bases between them. Germline CDR1 MNHEY, CDR2 SMNVEV (reference sequence). The CDR3 is 14 residues long. CDR3 sequence (DNA): TGTGCCAGCAGTCACCAGGGTGTGACCTATGGCTACACCTTC. Its protein product is CASSHQGVTYGYTF.

This clone was seen a few times. The chain has TRBV9 and TRBJ1-2, with D unclear. The germline V gene encodes CDR1 SGDLS and CDR2 YYNGEE. V lost 0 bases to trimming and J lost 8 bases, with 14 bases between them. This CDR3 contains 14 residues. The CDR3, as DNA: TGTGCCAGCAGCGTAGATGAACTCTCGGTGGGCTACACCTTC. Protein: CASSVDELSVGYTF.

This clone is a singleton in its sample. This chain joins TRBV13 and TRBJ1-1, with a weak D call TRBD1 (6 bases). Germline loops: CDR1 PRHDT, CDR2 FYEKMQ (reference sequence). Trimming shortened V by 2 bases and J by 3 bases, and 10 bases separated the two germline ends. This CDR3 spans 14 amino acids. CDR3 in amino acids: CASSLRQGYTEAFF. CDR3 nucleotides: TGTGCCAGCAGCTTAAGGCAGGGGTACACTGAAGCTTTCTTT.

This chain connects TRBV7-3 to TRBJ2-5, with D possibly TRBD2 on 6 matching bases. Trimming cost V 5 bases and J 4 bases, with 17 bases left between them. Germline V gene sequence: CDR1 SGHTA, CDR2 FQGTGA. The CDR3 contains 15 residues. CDR3 sequence (DNA): TGTGCCAGCAGCCCCAGGAGGGGCTCAGGAGAGACCCAGTACTTC. Protein product: CASSPRRGSGETQYF.

The gene calls are TRBV6-6 and TRBJ1-1; 8 bases line up with TRBD1. Looked up from germline, CDR1 is MNHNY and CDR2 is SVGAGI (reference sequence). The CDR3 runs 11 residues. With V trimmed by 7 bases and J by 7 bases, 2 bases remained unmatched. CDR3 DNA sequence: TGTGCCAGCACCGACAGGGGTGAAGCTTTCTTT. It translates to CASTDRGEAFF.

This chain uses TRBV18 with TRBJ1-1; no clear D. Deletions cut 6 bases from V and 7 bases from J, with 12 bases between. Germline V CDR1 and CDR2: KGHSH, LQKENI. This CDR3 region has 12 residues. This CDR3 reads CASSVIGNEAFF. Written as DNA, the CDR3 is TGTGCCAGCTCTGTAATCGGGAATGAAGCTTTCTTT.

This sequence joins TRBV18 and TRBJ2-3; the D gene is possibly TRBD2 (7 bases). CDR1 KGHSH and CDR2 LQKENI come from the germline V gene. The CDR3 is 16 amino acids. V was cut by 3 bases and J by 4 bases, with 17 bases left in between. The CDR3 nucleotides are TGTGCCAGCTCACCGGTGGCGGGGGCCCTCCCAGATACGCAGTATTTT. This encodes CASSPVAGALPDTQYF.

This clone was seen once. One end of the junction does not line up with germline, which may come from a read error. Other nucleotide sequences from this sample produce the same CDR3. The chain employs TRBV6-5 and TRBJ1-1, with D possibly TRBD1 on 5 matching bases. CDR3 length: 16 residues. Germline-derived CDR1 and CDR2 are MNHEY and SVGAGI. The CDR3, as DNA: TGTGCCAGCAGTTACTCAGGGGTTACGATGAACACCGAAGCTTTCTTT. Its protein product is CASSYSGVTMNTEAFF.